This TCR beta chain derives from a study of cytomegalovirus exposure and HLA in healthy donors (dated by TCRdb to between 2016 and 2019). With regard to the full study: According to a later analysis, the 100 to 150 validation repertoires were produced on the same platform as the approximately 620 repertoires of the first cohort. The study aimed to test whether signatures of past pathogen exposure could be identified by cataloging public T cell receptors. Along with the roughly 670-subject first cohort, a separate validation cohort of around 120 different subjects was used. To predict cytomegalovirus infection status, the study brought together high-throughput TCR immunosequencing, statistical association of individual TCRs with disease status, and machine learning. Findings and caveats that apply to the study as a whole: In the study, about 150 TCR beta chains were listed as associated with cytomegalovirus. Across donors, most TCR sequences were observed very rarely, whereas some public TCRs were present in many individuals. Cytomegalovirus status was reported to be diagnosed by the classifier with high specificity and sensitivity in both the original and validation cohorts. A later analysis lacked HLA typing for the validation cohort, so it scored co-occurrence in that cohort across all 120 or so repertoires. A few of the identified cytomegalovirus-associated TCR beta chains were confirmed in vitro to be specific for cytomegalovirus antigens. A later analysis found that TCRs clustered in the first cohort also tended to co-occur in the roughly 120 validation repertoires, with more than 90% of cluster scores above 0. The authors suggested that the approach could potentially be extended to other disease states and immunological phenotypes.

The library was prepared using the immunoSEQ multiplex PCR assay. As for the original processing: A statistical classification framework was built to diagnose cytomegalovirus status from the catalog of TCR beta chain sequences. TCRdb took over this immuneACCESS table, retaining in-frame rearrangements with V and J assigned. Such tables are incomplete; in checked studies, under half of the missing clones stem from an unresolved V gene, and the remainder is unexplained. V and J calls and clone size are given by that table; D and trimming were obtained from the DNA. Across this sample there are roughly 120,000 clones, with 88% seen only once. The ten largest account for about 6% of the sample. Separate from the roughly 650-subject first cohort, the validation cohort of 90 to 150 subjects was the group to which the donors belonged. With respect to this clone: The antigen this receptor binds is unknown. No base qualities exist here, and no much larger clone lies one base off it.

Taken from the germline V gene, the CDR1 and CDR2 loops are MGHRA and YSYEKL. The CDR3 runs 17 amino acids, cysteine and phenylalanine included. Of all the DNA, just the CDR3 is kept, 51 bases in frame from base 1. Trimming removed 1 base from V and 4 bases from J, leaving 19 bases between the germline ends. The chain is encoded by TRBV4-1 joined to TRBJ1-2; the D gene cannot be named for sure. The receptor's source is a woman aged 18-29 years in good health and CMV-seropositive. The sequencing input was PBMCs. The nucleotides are TGCGCCAGCAGCCAAGCCTGGAACCAGGAACCCACCTATGGCTACACCTTC. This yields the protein CASSQAWNQEPTYGYTF.